This T cell receptor (beta chain) was recovered during a study of human T cells and chemical hapten exposure. Overall study: All patients underwent weekly scalp dosing with diphenylcyclopropenone for the full roughly 23-week study. General observations from the study: DPC sensitization left the count of TCRs above 1 in 1000 unchanged.

This clonotype has a count of ten or more. No antigen is known for it. TCRdb processed the RACE reads anew with MiXCR; each CDR3 protein has one entry. The sample records some 400,000 distinct CDR3 sequences, 4% to 5.5% being singletons. CDR3 length: 13 residues. V dropped 2 bases and J dropped 9 bases, with 12 bases sitting between them. Germline-derived CDR1 and CDR2 are SGHDT and YYEEEE. The time point here: patch test 1, 2 weeks after DPC sensitization. As to treatment: therapeutic diphenylcyclopropenone sensitization with weekly scalp DPC. This receptor was obtained from a woman in her forties or fifties with alopecia areata. Some clones in this sample may be carry-over from other donors' samples. This material consisted of whole blood, taken in connection with sensitization to the hapten diphenylcyclopropenone (DPC). J is TRBJ2-1 and V is TRBV5-6; no clear D gene. Here the CDR3 DNA reads TGTGCCAGCAGCTTTTTGGTGGGCCGTGAGCAGTTCTTC. It is translated as CASSFLVGREQFF.